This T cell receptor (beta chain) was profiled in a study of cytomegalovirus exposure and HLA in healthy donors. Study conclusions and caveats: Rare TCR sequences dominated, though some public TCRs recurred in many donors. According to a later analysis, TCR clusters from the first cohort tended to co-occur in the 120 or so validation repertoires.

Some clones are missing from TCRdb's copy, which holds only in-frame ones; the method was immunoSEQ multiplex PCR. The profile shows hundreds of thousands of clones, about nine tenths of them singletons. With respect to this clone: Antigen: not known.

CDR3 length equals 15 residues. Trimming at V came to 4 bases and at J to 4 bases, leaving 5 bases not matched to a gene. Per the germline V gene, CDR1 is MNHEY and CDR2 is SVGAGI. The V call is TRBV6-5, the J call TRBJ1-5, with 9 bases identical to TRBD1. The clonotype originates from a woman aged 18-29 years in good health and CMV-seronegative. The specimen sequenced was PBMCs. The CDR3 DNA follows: TGTGCCAGCAGTTCCGGGGACAGGGAAAATCAGCCCCAGCATTTT. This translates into CASSSGDRENQPQHF.